This entry lists 14 T cell receptor beta chains sequenced from one sample in a study of shared clonotypes between healthy human individuals. Sequencing was performed with immunoSEQ multiplex PCR; in TCRdb, only in-frame clones are kept and a portion is missing. This sample carries roughly 2.5 million clones, over 85% of them seen once, and the ten largest clones take around 0.15%. Specimen: naive CD4+ T cells sorted from blood. The subset denotes: CD45RA+ positively selected. All receptors derive from a man between 18 and 35 years old in good health.

The V and J genes are TRBV25-1 and TRBJ1-1, with 7 bases matching TRBD1. Trimming cost V 7 bases and J 4 bases; bases outside gene matches: 15. The germline CDR1 and CDR2 sequences are MGHDK and SYGVNS. This CDR3 is 16 amino acids long. The CDR3 DNA reads TGTGCCAGCAATGGTGCGTATCCAGGGGGGGGCACTGAAGCTTTCTTT. Translated, it gives CASNGAYPGGGTEAFF.

This rearrangement joins TRBV9 to TRBJ1-3; D remains ambiguous. Trimming shortened V by 3 bases and J by 2 bases, and 9 bases separated the two germline ends. This CDR3 comprises 14 residues. CDR1 and CDR2 (germline): SGDLS, YYNGEE. The CDR3 nucleotides are TGTGCCAGCAGCGCTCGGGGAGCTGGAAACACCATATATTTT. Translated, it gives CASSARGAGNTIYF.

Comments on this clone: The same CDR3 arises from other DNA sequences in this sample as well. The chain has TRBV18 and TRBJ2-5; D remains ambiguous. V lost 4 bases and J 2 bases, leaving 2 bases between the germline ends. From germline, CDR1 is KGHSH and CDR2 LQKENI. CDR3 length: 11 residues. This chain's CDR3 is CASSLQETQYF. The CDR3 DNA sequence: TGTGCCAGCTCACTACAAGAGACCCAGTACTTC.

The chain couples TRBV7-2 to TRBJ2-1; TRBD2 agrees at 11 bases. Germline assignment: CDR1 SGHTA and CDR2 FQGNSA. This CDR3 has 15 residues. Trimming cost V 5 bases and J 7 bases; bases outside gene matches: 7. The CDR3 region is CASSQTSGTVNEQFF. CDR3 in DNA: TGTGCCAGCAGCCAGACTAGCGGGACCGTAAATGAGCAGTTCTTC.

CDR3 sequence reads: CASSSRTVFYEQYF. The CDR3 DNA reads TGTGCCAGCAGTTCCCGGACGGTTTTCTACGAGCAGTACTTC. The rearrangement joins TRBV7-3 to TRBJ2-7; D uncertain. Germline values: CDR1 SGHTA, CDR2 FQGTGA. Trimming cost V 6 bases and J 3 bases, with 15 bases left between them. The CDR3 sequence is 14 residues long.

This rearrangement joins TRBV6-5 to TRBJ2-7; D unresolved. Germline values: CDR1 MNHEY, CDR2 SVGAGI. V was trimmed by 6 bases and J by 6 bases, leaving 12 bases between them. There are 12 residues in the CDR3. The CDR3: CASSPSRREQYF. The CDR3 DNA reads as TGTGCCAGCAGCCCCAGCCGACGCGAGCAGTACTTC.

The CDR3 sequence is CASSVEVQGYTEAFF. The CDR3 coding sequence is TGTGCCAGCAGCGTAGAAGTTCAGGGCTACACTGAAGCTTTCTTT. J is TRBJ1-1 and V is TRBV7-9, with D perhaps matching TRBD1 (5 bases). The V gene's germline CDR1 is SEHNR and CDR2 FQNEAQ (reference sequence). The CDR3 is made up of 15 amino acids. The V end was cut by 5 bases, the J end by 3 bases, with 16 bases between.

There are a few counts of this clone. The CDR3 region is CASRQGEYNSPLHF. CDR3 nucleotides: TGCGCCAGCAGACAGGGAGAGTATAATTCACCCCTCCACTTT. This sequence joins TRBV5-1 and TRBJ1-6, with D possibly being TRBD1 (6 bases). Germline V gene sequence: CDR1 SGHRS, CDR2 YFSETQ. This CDR3 spans 14 amino acids. The V and J ends lost 5 bases and 4 bases respectively, with 10 bases between them.

This chain connects TRBV19 to TRBJ2-1; TRBD2 matches 10 bases. CDR1 and CDR2 (germline): LNHDA, SQIVND (reference sequence). The V segment lost 3 bases and the J segment 6 bases; nucleotides outside the gene matches: 11. The CDR3 length is 17 residues. The CDR3 nucleotides are TGTGCCAGTAGTATGGCGCTAGCGGGGGCTTTGGGCAATGAGCAGTTCTTC. This sequence encodes CASSMALAGALGNEQFF.

Turning to this clone: This same CDR3 is encoded by further DNA sequences in the sample. The V and J genes are TRBV9 and TRBJ2-5; D is ambiguous. The CDR3 sequence is 13 residues long. CDR1 is SGDLS and CDR2 is YYNGEE in the germline V gene. Trimming removed 0 bases at V and 2 bases at J, with 5 bases between. This CDR3 is CASSVGLQETQYF. In DNA, the CDR3 is TGTGCCAGCAGCGTAGGGTTACAAGAGACCCAGTACTTC. The whole variable domain, filled in from reference TRBV9 and TRBJ2-5, reads DSGVTQTPKHLITATGQRVTLRCSPRSGDLSVYWYQQSLDQGLQFLIQYYNGEERAKGNILERFSAQQFPDLHSELNLSSLELGDSALYFCASSVGLQETQYFGPGTRLLVL.

In regard to this clone: Other DNA sequences in this specimen translate into the identical CDR3. This chain links TRBV6-1 with TRBJ2-3; 7 nucleotides agree with TRBD1. Per germline, CDR1 MNHNS and CDR2 SASEGT. With V trimmed by 6 bases and J by 6 bases, 3 bases remained unmatched. This CDR3 contains 12 residues. CDR3 nucleotides: TGTGCCAGCAGCCAGACAGGGGATACGCAGTATTTT. Translating gives CASSQTGDTQYF.

The rearrangement uses TRBV11-3 and TRBJ2-5; 7 positions agree with TRBD1. With V trimmed by 3 bases and J by 1 base, 5 bases remained unmatched. Germline lookup yields CDR1 SGHNT and CDR2 YENEEA. The CDR3 is 15 residues long. The CDR3 coding sequence is TGTGCCAGCAGCTTGGGAGCAGGGGGCCAAGAGACCCAGTACTTC. It translates to CASSLGAGGQETQYF.

This sequence joins TRBV6-1 and TRBJ2-1; no definite D call. The ends were cut back, 5 bases at V and 7 bases at J, with 6 bases in the middle. CDR3 length equals 11 residues. Germline V gene sequence: CDR1 MNHNS, CDR2 SASEGT. The DNA of the CDR3 is TGTGCCAGCAGTTGGGATAATGAGCAGTTCTTC. It encodes CASSWDNEQFF.

The chain combines TRBV2 with TRBJ1-2; perhaps TRBD1 as D (6 bases). The CDR3 loop spans 15 amino acids. The germline V and J ends were trimmed by 3 bases and 6 bases, with 17 bases remaining between them. The germline CDR1 and CDR2 sequences are SNHLY and FYNNEI. The CDR3 here is CASSDDSGGRNGYTF. Here the CDR3 DNA reads TGTGCCAGCAGTGATGATTCCGGGGGCAGAAATGGCTACACCTTC.